One and the same sample provided the 18 T cell receptor beta chains below, sequenced in a study of T cells after yellow fever vaccination. TCRdb itself ran the 5' RACE reads through MiXCR, one entry per CDR3 protein. The table lists fewer than 90,000 distinct CDR3 sequences, approximately 6.5% of them singletons. This material consisted of CD8+ T cells sorted from PBMCs, taken 5 days after the first yellow fever vaccination. These TCRs come from a young man who received the YFV17D yellow fever vaccine.

A few counts support this clonotype. The V call is TRBV20-1, the J call TRBJ1-1; D unclear. V shed 0 bases and J shed 7 bases, with 9 bases lying between them. The CDR3 extends over 12 amino acids. The germline V gene has CDR1 DFQATT and CDR2 SNEGSKA (reference sequence). Here the CDR3 reads CSARDLTVEAFF. The CDR3 region has the DNA TGCAGTGCTAGAGATCTAACAGTTGAAGCTTTCTTT.

A few counts support this clonotype. The V gene is TRBV7-9, the J gene TRBJ1-1; D perhaps matches TRBD1 (6 bases). CDR1 SEHNR and CDR2 FQNEAQ come from the germline V gene (reference sequence). Trimming stripped 8 bases from V and 6 bases from J, with 16 bases between. The CDR3 is 13 residues long. CDR3 residues: CASGGAATPEAFF. In DNA form, the CDR3 reads TGTGCCAGCGGGGGGGCCGCCACGCCTGAAGCTTTCTTT.

The J gene is TRBJ2-5, the V gene TRBV5-4, with a possible D match to TRBD2 (5 bases). V was clipped by 6 bases and J by 5 bases, with 14 bases between them. CDR3 size: 13 residues. CDR1 SGHNT and CDR2 YYREEE come from the germline V gene (reference sequence). CDR3 protein: CASTLSEEETQYF. The CDR3 DNA reads TGTGCCAGCACCTTATCGGAGGAGGAGACCCAGTACTTC.

This clonotype has a handful of counts. The V call is TRBV4-1, the J call TRBJ1-2, with a tentative D call TRBD1 (5 bases). V was pared by 2 bases and J by 2 bases, with 12 bases between. CDR1 is MGHRA and CDR2 is YSYEKL in the germline V gene. CDR3 length: 15 amino acids. The CDR3 loop is CASSQSPGGNYGYTF. In DNA form, the CDR3 reads TGCGCCAGCAGCCAATCGCCGGGGGGGAACTATGGCTACACCTTC.

This clonotype occurred a few times. The chain carries TRBV12-3 or TRBV12-4 and TRBJ2-7, with unresolved D. The CDR3 has 12 amino acids. V was cut by 5 bases and J by 3 bases, with 8 bases left in between. The CDR3 bases are TGTGCCAGCAGTCCTAACGGCTACGAGCAGTACGTC. Its protein is CASSPNGYEQYV.

By sample fraction, this clonotype is medium-sized. The chain has TRBV5-1 and TRBJ2-7; 8 bases match TRBD1. This CDR3 is built from 15 residues. J was trimmed by 3 bases and V by 0 bases; bases with no gene match: 5. CDR1 is SGHRS, CDR2 YFSETQ, per germline. The CDR3 loop is CASSLGGQGHYEQYV. The CDR3 DNA reads as TGCGCCAGCAGCTTGGGTGGACAGGGCCACTACGAGCAGTACGTC.

This rearrangement joins TRBV28 to TRBJ1-2; a weak D match, TRBD1 (5 bases). Per the germline V gene, CDR1 is MDHEN and CDR2 is SYDVKM. V was pared by 4 bases and J by 6 bases, with 15 bases between. CDR3 length: 14 amino acids. The CDR3 spells CASSWMGGIDGYTF. The CDR3 DNA reads as TGTGCCAGCAGTTGGATGGGGGGTATAGATGGCTACACCTTC.

This clonotype was counted at least ten times. The rearrangement links TRBV5-5 to TRBJ2-2, with D maybe TRBD2 (6 bases). The V and J ends lost 5 bases and 7 bases respectively, with 9 bases between them. Germline assignment: CDR1 SGHKS and CDR2 YYEKEE (reference sequence). CDR3 length equals 12 residues. The CDR3: CASSLGGGELFF. In DNA, the CDR3 is TGTGCCAGCAGTCTGGGGGGCGGGGAGCTGTTTTTT. Using reference TRBV5-5 and TRBJ2-2 for the parts outside the CDR3, the full variable domain is DAGVTQSPTHLIKTRGQQVTLRCSPISGHKSVSWYQQVLGQGPQFIFQYYEKEERGRGNFPDRFSARQFPNYSSELNVNALLLGDSALYLCASSLGGGELFFGEGSRLTVL.

This clonotype occurred many times. The gene calls are TRBV4-3 and TRBJ2-2; TRBD2 matches 7 bases. Trimming cost V 5 bases and J 0 bases; bases outside gene matches: 6. This CDR3 has 16 residues. The germline V gene encodes CDR1 LGHNA and CDR2 YSLEER. The DNA of the CDR3 is TGCGCCAGCAGCACGGGCCGGGGGGCGAACACCGGGGAGCTGTTTTTT. Its translation: CASSTGRGANTGELFF.

This clonotype was detected ten times or more. V is TRBV19 and J is TRBJ2-1; D is ambiguous. CDR3 length: 14 residues. Germline CDR1 reads LNHDA; CDR2 reads SQIVND (reference sequence). V was pared by 2 bases and J by 6 bases, with 11 bases between. The CDR3 nucleotides are TGTGCCAGTAGTATATTCCCCCTTTCCAATGAGCAGTTCTTC. Translated, it gives CASSIFPLSNEQFF.

In this sample, this clonotype turned up a few times. V usage is TRBV18 and J usage is TRBJ1-5, with D possibly matching TRBD1 (6 bases). V lost 1 base, J lost 7 bases, and 14 bases lay in between. Germline lookup yields CDR1 KGHSH and CDR2 LQKENI. This CDR3 is built from 15 residues. CDR3 sequence: CASSPRRGPFQPQHF. CDR3 bases: TGTGCCAGCTCACCACGCCGGGGGCCGTTCCAGCCCCAGCATTTT.

This clonotype came up many times. The chain employs TRBV7-8 and TRBJ2-3; D is possibly TRBD1 (6 bases). V lost 8 bases, J lost 4 bases, and 19 bases lay in between. The CDR3 loop spans 15 amino acids. Per germline, CDR1 SGHVS and CDR2 FQNEAQ. The chain's CDR3 is CASAPRGGSSDTQYF. CDR3 nucleotides: TGTGCCAGCGCCCCCAGGGGCGGTTCTTCAGATACGCAGTATTTT.

This clonotype was seen only a few times. The gene calls are TRBV20-1 and TRBJ2-7; a weak D match, TRBD2 (5 bases). Germline assignment: CDR1 DFQATT and CDR2 SNEGSKA (reference sequence). This CDR3 has 14 residues. With 3 bases removed from V and 1 base from J, the gap between germline ends came to 13 bases. The CDR3 reads CSASLAGRSYEQYV. CDR3 DNA sequence: TGCAGTGCTAGCCTGGCGGGTCGGTCCTACGAGCAGTACGTC.

This clonotype was detected many times. The rearrangement links TRBV14 to TRBJ2-5; D unresolved. The CDR3 is made up of 13 amino acids. Trimming shortened V by 3 bases and J by 1 base, and 6 bases separated the two germline ends. The V gene's germline CDR1 is SGHDN and CDR2 FVKESK. The CDR3 DNA reads as TGTGCCAGCAGCCATTGGACCCAAGAGACCCAGTACTTC. Protein sequence: CASSHWTQETQYF.

This clonotype has only a few counts. J is TRBJ1-5 and V is TRBV20-1; TRBD1 might be the D (5 bases). Germline V gene data show CDR1 as DFQATT and CDR2 as SNEGSKA (reference sequence). V gave up 4 bases and J gave up 0 bases, with 10 bases separating them. The CDR3 spans 14 residues. CDR3 region: CSANGGYSNQPQHF. CDR3 nucleotides: TGCAGTGCTAATGGGGGATATAGCAATCAGCCCCAGCATTTT.

This clonotype has ten or more counts. The CDR3 loop is CASSQDGGSGGNGELFF. The DNA of the CDR3 is TGCGCCAGCAGCCAAGATGGTGGAAGCGGGGGGAACGGGGAGCTGTTTTTT. V and J are TRBV4-3 and TRBJ2-2, with 9 bases fitting TRBD2. J lost 7 bases, V lost 0 bases, and 9 bases had no gene match. This CDR3 is 17 amino acids long. CDR1 and CDR2 from the germline V gene are LGHNA and YSLEER.

Many counts were recorded for this clonotype. The chain has TRBV12-3 or TRBV12-4 and TRBJ2-2; the D call may be TRBD1 or TRBD2 (7 bases each). V was cut by 5 bases and J by 2 bases, with 18 bases left in between. The CDR3 contains 17 residues. CDR3 region: CASSPSGGEINTGELFF. CDR3 DNA: TGTGCCAGCAGTCCCTCAGGGGGGGAGATCAACACCGGGGAGCTGTTTTTT.

The sample holds a few counts of this clonotype. The chain carries TRBV7-2 and TRBJ1-6; possibly TRBD1 for D (6 bases). CDR3 length: 15 residues. Trimming stripped 5 bases from V and 7 bases from J, with 15 bases between. Germline CDR1 reads SGHTA; CDR2 reads FQGNSA. The CDR3 DNA is TGTGCCAGCAGCCTAACGACAGGTTCAAATTCACCCCTCCACTTT. Its translation is CASSLTTGSNSPLHF.